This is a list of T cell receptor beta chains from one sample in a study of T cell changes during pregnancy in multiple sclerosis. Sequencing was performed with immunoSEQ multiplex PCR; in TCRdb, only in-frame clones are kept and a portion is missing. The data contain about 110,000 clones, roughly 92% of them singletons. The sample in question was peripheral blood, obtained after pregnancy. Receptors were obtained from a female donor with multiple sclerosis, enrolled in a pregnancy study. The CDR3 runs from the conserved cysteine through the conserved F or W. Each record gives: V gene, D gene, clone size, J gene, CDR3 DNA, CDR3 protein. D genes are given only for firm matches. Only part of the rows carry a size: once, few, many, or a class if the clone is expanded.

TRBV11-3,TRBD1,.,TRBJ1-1,TGTGCCAGCAGCTGGACAGGGGCCGACACTGAAGCTTTCTTT,CASSWTGADTEAFF
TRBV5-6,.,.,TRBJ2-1,TGTGCCAGCAGCTTGGGTCTAGAAATATACAATGAGCAGTTCTTC,CASSLGLEIYNEQFF
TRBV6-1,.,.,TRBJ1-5,TGTGCCAGCAGTGAGTGGGCACATAATAGCAATCAGCCCCAGCATTTT,CASSEWAHNSNQPQHF
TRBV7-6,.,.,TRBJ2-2,TGTGCCAGCAGCTTATGGGATGGGCGAGGAGGCACCGGGGAGCTGTTTTTT,CASSLWDGRGGTGELFF
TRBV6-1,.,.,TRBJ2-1,TGTGCCATACTAACAAGCTACAATGAGCAGTTCTTC,CAILTSYNEQFF
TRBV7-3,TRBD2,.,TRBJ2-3,TGTGCCAGCAGCGTGACTAGCGGGGGGGCTCTCGCGAATACGCAGTATTTT,CASSVTSGGALANTQYF
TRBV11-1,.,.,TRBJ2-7,TGTGCCAGCAGCTTAGCGCCCAGCGATGGCTACGAGCAGTACTTC,CASSLAPSDGYEQYF
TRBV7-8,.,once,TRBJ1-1,TGTGCCAGCAGCTTATTTTCTTTGGGTGGGGGAGGAACTGAAGCTTTCTTT,CASSLFSLGGGGTEAFF
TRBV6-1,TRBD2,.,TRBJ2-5,TGTGCCAGCAGTGAACAGCGGGGGGGCAGTCTAGAGACCCAGTACTTC,CASSEQRGGSLETQYF
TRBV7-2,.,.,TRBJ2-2,TGTGCCAGCACCACTTTGGGGGGTTCGGGCACCGGGGAGCTGTTTTTT,CASTTLGGSGTGELFF
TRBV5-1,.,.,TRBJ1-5,TGCGCCAGCAGCTTGGACGCGTACCCTCGGCAGCCCCAGCATTTT,CASSLDAYPRQPQHF
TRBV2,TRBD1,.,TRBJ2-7,TGTGCCAGCAGGCCGACAGGGGGGTACGAGCAGTACTTC,CASRPTGGYEQYF
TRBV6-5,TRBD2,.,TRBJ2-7,TGTGCCAGCAGCCTAACTAGCGGGGGGGCCAACGAGCAGTACTTC,CASSLTSGGANEQYF
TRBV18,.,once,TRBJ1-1,TGTGCCAGCTCACCATTAGGGCGCGCGGGGGACACTGAAGCTTTCTTT,CASSPLGRAGDTEAFF
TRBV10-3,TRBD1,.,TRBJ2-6,TGTGCCATCAGGGAGTTCCGGGACAGGGGTGAAGGCTCTGGGGCCAACGTCCTGACTTTC,CAIREFRDRGEGSGANVLTF
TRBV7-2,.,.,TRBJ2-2,TGTGCCAGCAGGGGTGGAGTTACCGGGGAGCTGTTTTTT,CASRGGVTGELFF
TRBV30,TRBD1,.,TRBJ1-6,TGTGCCGGCAACAGGGGGCTCTCACCCCTCCACTTT,CAGNRGLSPLHF
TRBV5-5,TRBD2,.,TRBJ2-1,TGTGCCAGCAGCTTGGGAGCGGGGAGGGAGCAGTTCTTC,CASSLGAGREQFF
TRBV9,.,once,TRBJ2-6,TGTGCCAGCAGCCCCCGGACTCACTCTGGGGCCAACGTCCTGACTTTC,CASSPRTHSGANVLTF
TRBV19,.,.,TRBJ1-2,TGTGCCAGTAGTACCCTCGGGAGAGAACACTATGGCTACACCTTC,CASSTLGREHYGYTF
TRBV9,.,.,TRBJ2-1,TGTGCCAGCAGCCCTAGACGTGGGGCCAGCTCCTACAATGAGCAGTTCTTC,CASSPRRGASSYNEQFF
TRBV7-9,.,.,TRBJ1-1,TGTGCCAGCAGCCAGGGGCCGAACACTGAAGCTTTCTTT,CASSQGPNTEAFF
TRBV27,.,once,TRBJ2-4,TGTGCCAGCAGTCAACAGGGCTATTATAACCTAGCCAAAAACATTCAGTACTTC,CASSQQGYYNLAKNIQYF
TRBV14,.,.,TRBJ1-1,TGTGCCAGCAGCCAGTTAACAGGGCTTGAAGCTTTCTTT,CASSQLTGLEAFF
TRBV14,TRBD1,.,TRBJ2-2,TGTGCCAGCAGCCGGACAGGGGATTTCCCCGGGGAGCTGTTTTTT,CASSRTGDFPGELFF
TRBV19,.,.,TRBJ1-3,TGTGCCAGTAGTATTCGAGGCGGCTCCTCTGGAAACACCATATATTTT,CASSIRGGSSGNTIYF
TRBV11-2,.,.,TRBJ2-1,TGTGCCAGCAGCTTAGCTGCGGCAGCCGGAGGTGAGCAGTTCTTC,CASSLAAAAGGEQFF
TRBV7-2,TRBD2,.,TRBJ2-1,TGTGCCAGCAGCTTTAGGGGACTAGCGGGTTCCTACAATGAGCAGTTCTTC,CASSFRGLAGSYNEQFF
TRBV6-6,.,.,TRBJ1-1,TGTGCCAGCAGTTATTCAGAGGCACAAGCTTTCTTT,CASSYSEAQAFF
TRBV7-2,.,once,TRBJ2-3,TGTGCCAGCAGCTTAGATCCGGGGGAAGATACGCAGTATTTT,CASSLDPGEDTQYF
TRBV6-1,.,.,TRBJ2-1,TGTGCCAGCGGGGGGTACAATGAGCAGTTCTTC,CASGGYNEQFF
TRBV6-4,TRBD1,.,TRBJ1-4,TGTGCCAGCAGGGGCGAACCGGGACAGGATGCTGAAAAACTGTTTTTT,CASRGEPGQDAEKLFF
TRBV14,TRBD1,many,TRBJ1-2,TGTGCCAGCAGCCATACGGAAGGGACAGTAGGCGGCTACACCTTC,CASSHTEGTVGGYTF
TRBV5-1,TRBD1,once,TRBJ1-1,TGCGCCAGCAGCTTGGCCGGGAGGGGCAGGGGGTTCACTGAAGCTTTCTTT,CASSLAGRGRGFTEAFF
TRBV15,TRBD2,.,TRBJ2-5,TGTGCCACCAGCACTGGGACTAGCGGGAGACAAGAGACCCAGTACTTC,CATSTGTSGRQETQYF
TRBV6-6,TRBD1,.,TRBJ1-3,TGTGCCAGCAGTTACGTAACAGGGGTTAATGGAAACACCATATATTTT,CASSYVTGVNGNTIYF
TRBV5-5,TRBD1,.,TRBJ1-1,TGTGCCAGCAGCTTGGAACAGGGGGCTGAAGCTTTCTTT,CASSLEQGAEAFF
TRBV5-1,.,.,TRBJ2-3,TGCGCCACCGGAGGAGAGGGTACAGATACGCAGTATTTT,CATGGEGTDTQYF
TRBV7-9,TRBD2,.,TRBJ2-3,TGTGCCAGCACCGGGGGGGTCGTAGATACGCAGTATTTT,CASTGGVVDTQYF
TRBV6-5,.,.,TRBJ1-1,TGTGCCAGCAGTTACTCGATAGGGCGGAGGTATACTGAAGCTTTCTTT,CASSYSIGRRYTEAFF
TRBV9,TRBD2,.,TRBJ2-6,TGTGCCAGCAGCGCAAGCTGGGCTAGCGGGGGAGAAGGAGGGGCCAACGTCCTGACTTTC,CASSASWASGGEGGANVLTF
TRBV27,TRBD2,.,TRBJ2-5,TGTGCCAGCAGTTTACGGGGGGACCAAGAGACCCAGTACTTC,CASSLRGDQETQYF
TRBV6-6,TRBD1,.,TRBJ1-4,TGTGCCAGCAATCCTAAGACAGGGGGATATGAAAAACTGTTTTTT,CASNPKTGGYEKLFF
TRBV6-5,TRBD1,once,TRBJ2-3,TGTGCCAGCAGGGGGACAGGGGCGGTTCTGGATACGCAGTATTTT,CASRGTGAVLDTQYF
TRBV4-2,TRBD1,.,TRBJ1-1,TGTGCCAGCAGCCAGGGGACAGCCGGGGGCACTGAAGCTTTCTTT,CASSQGTAGGTEAFF
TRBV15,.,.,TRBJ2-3,TGTGCCACCAGCAGAGCCGGGGTCAGCGGGTATACGCAGTATTTT,CATSRAGVSGYTQYF